This is a list of T cell receptor beta chains from one sample in a study of blood T cell repertoires in COVID-19. Clones were sequenced by immunoSEQ multiplex PCR, and TCRdb holds only the in-frame ones, with some missing. Among about 270,000 clones listed, roughly 86% were seen once. Sequencing used PBMCs or T cells enriched from blood (not recorded which). These TCRs come from a woman under 30 who had recovered from COVID-19. CDR3s include the opening cysteine and the closing phenylalanine or tryptophan. The D gene is left open where the match is weak.

>TRBV18|TRBD1|TRBJ1-1
TGTGCCAGCTCACCCCGGGACAGGCTGAACACTGAAGCTTTCTTT
CASSPRDRLNTEAFF
>TRBV7-2|TRBD2|TRBJ2-1
TGTGCCAGCAGCCTCGGGAGCGGGAGGAACAATGAGCAGTTCTTC
CASSLGSGRNNEQFF
>TRBV20-1|NA|TRBJ1-1
TGCAGTGCCCCGGCGGCGGTTGAAGCTTTCTTT
CSAPAAVEAFF
>TRBV30|NA|TRBJ1-1
TGTGCCTGGGATCCCGGGACAGAAGCTTTCTTT
CAWDPGTEAFF
>TRBV28|NA|TRBJ1-4
TGTGCCAGCAGTTATGGGGAGTCCCTTGCAACTAATGAAAAACTGTTTTTT
CASSYGESLATNEKLFF
>TRBV10-2|NA|TRBJ1-2
TGCGCCAGCCGGATAGAGGATAGTGGCTACACCTTC
CASRIEDSGYTF
>TRBV18|TRBD1|TRBJ2-2
TGTGCCAGCTCGCCGACAGGGGACTCAAGCCACACCGGGGAGCTGTTTTTT
CASSPTGDSSHTGELFF
>TRBV7-6|NA|TRBJ2-3
TGTGCCAGCAGCCAGAGGCGGGGTGAGGATACGCAGTATTTT
CASSQRRGEDTQYF
>TRBV18|TRBD2|TRBJ2-7
TGTGCCAGCTCACAAATAGGACTAGCGGGGTCCTACGAGCAGTACTTC
CASSQIGLAGSYEQYF
>TRBV5-1|TRBD2|TRBJ2-7
TGCGCCAGCAGCTTGGATACTAGCGGGACCAACGAGCAGTACTTC
CASSLDTSGTNEQYF
>TRBV7-2|NA|TRBJ2-7
TGTGCCAGCAGCTCCTTCCACGAGCAGTACTTC
CASSSFHEQYF
>TRBV7-9|NA|TRBJ1-1
TGTGCCAGCAGCTTAGGGGAGGGCAATGAAGCTTTCTTT
CASSLGEGNEAFF
>TRBV10-3|NA|TRBJ1-1
TGTGCCATCGCAGGACAGAACACTGAAGCTTTCTTT
CAIAGQNTEAFF
>TRBV18|NA|TRBJ1-2
TGTGCCAGCTCACCCTCCCCTCCTTCGACTTCGAATGGCTACACCTTC
CASSPSPPSTSNGYTF
>TRBV12-3/TRBV12-4|NA|TRBJ2-7
TGTGCCAGCAGTTTTGGGAGTCTCTACGAGCAGTACTTC
CASSFGSLYEQYF
>TRBV29-1|NA|TRBJ2-7
TGCAGCGTTGTCGGGAGTCTGACCTACGAGCAGTACTTC
CSVVGSLTYEQYF
>TRBV28|NA|TRBJ1-6
TGTGCCAGCAGGACAGGTCATAATTCACCCCTCCACTTT
CASRTGHNSPLHF
>TRBV19|NA|TRBJ2-1
TGTGCCAGTAGTAAGAGAACCTCCACAGGCCCCTACTCCGATGAGCAGTTCTTC
CASSKRTSTGPYSDEQFF
>TRBV28|NA|TRBJ1-1
TGTGCCAGCATAAAAGGGGTTAAGAACACTGAAGCTTTCTTT
CASIKGVKNTEAFF
>TRBV13|NA|TRBJ2-5
TGTGCCAGCAGCGGTAGGGGGAGAAAAGAGACCCAGTACTTC
CASSGRGRKETQYF
>TRBV2|TRBD1|TRBJ1-1
TGTGCCAGCAGTGATGACAGGGCCGAGACTGAAGCTTTCTTT
CASSDDRAETEAFF
>TRBV4-1|TRBD2|TRBJ2-7
TGCGCCAGCAGCCAAGATGGGAGGGGTTCCGCCTACGAGCAGTACTTC
CASSQDGRGSAYEQYF
>TRBV7-8|NA|TRBJ2-2
TGTGCCAGCAGCTTAGTTAGCTCCGGGGAGCTGTTTTTT
CASSLVSSGELFF
>TRBV4-3|TRBD2|TRBJ2-5
TGCGCCAGCAGCCAAGATCGACTAGCGGGACCCCAAGAGACCCAGTACTTC
CASSQDRLAGPQETQYF
>TRBV2|NA|TRBJ2-5
TGTGCCAGCACCTTTCAAGAGACCCAGTACTTC
CASTFQETQYF
>TRBV27|NA|TRBJ1-6
TGTGCCAGCAGTTCGGGGGGGACCTATAATTCACCCCTCCACTTT
CASSSGGTYNSPLHF
>TRBV6-2/TRBV6-3|TRBD2|TRBJ2-2
TGTGCCAGCAGCCCTCGACTAGCGGGCAGTACCGGGGAGCTGTTTTTT
CASSPRLAGSTGELFF
>TRBV7-8|TRBD1|TRBJ2-5
TGTGCCAGCAGCTTACAGGGGGCCCAAGAGACCCAGTACTTC
CASSLQGAQETQYF
>TRBV15|TRBD1|TRBJ2-7
TGTGCCACCAGCAGAGACAGGGGGCTCAACGAGCAGTACTTC
CATSRDRGLNEQYF
>TRBV5-6|NA|TRBJ1-3
TGTGCCAGCAGCTATATGGGGGACTTCTCTGGAAACACCATATATTTT
CASSYMGDFSGNTIYF